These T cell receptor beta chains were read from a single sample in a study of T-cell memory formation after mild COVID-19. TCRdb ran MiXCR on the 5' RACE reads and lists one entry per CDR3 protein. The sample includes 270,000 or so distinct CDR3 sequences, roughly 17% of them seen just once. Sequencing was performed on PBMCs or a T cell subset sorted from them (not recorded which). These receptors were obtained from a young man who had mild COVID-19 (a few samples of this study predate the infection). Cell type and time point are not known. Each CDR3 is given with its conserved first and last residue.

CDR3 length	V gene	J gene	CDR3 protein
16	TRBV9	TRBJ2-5	CASSVTSGGPEGTQYF
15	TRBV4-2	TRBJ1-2	CASSQGTGGVGGYTF
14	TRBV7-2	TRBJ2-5	CASSWVGTGETQYF
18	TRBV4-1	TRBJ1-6	CASSLGPGRGHGNSPLHF
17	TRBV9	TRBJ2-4	CASSVGSGGLAKNIQYF
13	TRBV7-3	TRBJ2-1	CASSAKVDNEQFF
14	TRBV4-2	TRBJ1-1	CASSQDTVNTEAFF
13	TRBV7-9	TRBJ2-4	CASSPTVKNIQYF
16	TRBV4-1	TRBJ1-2	CASSHVGPGVYYGYTF
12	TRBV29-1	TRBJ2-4	CSVGTGKNIQYF
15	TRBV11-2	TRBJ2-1	CASSFELAPYNEQFF
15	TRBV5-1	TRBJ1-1	CASSEYQGVGTEAFF
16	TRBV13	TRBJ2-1	CASSSPTRQAYNEQFF
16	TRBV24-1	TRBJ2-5	CATSDPAGGRGETQYF
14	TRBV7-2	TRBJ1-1	CASSSWGGRAEAFF
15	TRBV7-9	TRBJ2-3	CASSPGSQSTDTQYF